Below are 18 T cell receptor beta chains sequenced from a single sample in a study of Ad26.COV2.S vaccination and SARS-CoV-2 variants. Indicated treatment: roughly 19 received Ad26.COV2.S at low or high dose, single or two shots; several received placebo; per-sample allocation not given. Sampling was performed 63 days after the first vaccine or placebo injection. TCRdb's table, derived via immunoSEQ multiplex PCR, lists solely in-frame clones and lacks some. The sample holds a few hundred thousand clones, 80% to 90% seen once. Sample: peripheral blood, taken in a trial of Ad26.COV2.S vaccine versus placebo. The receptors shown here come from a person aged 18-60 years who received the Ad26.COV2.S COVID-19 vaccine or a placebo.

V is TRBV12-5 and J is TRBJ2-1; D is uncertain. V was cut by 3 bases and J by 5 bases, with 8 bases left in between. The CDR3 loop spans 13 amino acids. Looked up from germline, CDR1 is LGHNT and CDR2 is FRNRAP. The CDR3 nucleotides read TGTGCTAGTGGTTTAGGGCGGAACAATGAGCAGTTCTTC. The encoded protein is CASGLGRNNEQFF.

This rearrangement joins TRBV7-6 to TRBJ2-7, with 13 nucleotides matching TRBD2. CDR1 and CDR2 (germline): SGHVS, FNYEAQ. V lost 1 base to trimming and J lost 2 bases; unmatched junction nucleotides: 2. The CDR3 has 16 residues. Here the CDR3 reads CASSLELAGGPYEQYF. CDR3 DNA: TGTGCCAGCAGCTTAGAACTAGCGGGAGGGCCCTACGAGCAGTACTTC.

CDR3: CASSPQVNTEAFF. The CDR3 region has the DNA TGTGCCAGCTCACCCCAGGTGAACACTGAAGCTTTCTTT. The rearrangement links TRBV18 to TRBJ1-1, with D unresolved. This CDR3 spans 13 amino acids. Germline V gene lookup returns CDR1 KGHSH and CDR2 LQKENI. V shed 3 bases and J shed 0 bases, with 5 bases lying between them.

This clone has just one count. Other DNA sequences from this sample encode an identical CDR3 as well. The CDR3 DNA follows: TGCGCCAGCAGTTTTTTAGGGAATGAGCAGTTCTTC. This sequence encodes CASSFLGNEQFF. J is TRBJ2-1 and V is TRBV5-1; D ambiguous. Looked up from germline, CDR1 is SGHRS and CDR2 is YFSETQ. The length of the CDR3 is 12 residues. Trimming removed 5 bases at V and 7 bases at J, with 10 bases between.

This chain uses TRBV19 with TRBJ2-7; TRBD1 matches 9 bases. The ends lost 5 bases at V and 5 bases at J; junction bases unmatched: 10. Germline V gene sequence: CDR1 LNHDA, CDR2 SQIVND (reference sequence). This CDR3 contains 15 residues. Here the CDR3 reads CASSLLGTGFNEQYF. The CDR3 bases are TGTGCCAGTAGTCTCTTAGGGACAGGGTTTAACGAGCAGTACTTC.

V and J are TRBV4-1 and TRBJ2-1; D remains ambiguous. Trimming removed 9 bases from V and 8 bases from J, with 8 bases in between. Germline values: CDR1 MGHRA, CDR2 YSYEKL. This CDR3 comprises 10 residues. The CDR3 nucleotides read TGCGCCAGTAGGCCAGATGAGCAGTTCTTC. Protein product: CASRPDEQFF.

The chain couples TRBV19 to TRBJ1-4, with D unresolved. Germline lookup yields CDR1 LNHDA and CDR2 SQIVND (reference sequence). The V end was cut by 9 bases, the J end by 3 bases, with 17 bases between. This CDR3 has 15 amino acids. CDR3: CASGKRPGSNEKLFF. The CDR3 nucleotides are TGTGCCAGCGGCAAGCGCCCCGGGTCTAATGAAAAACTGTTTTTT.

The CDR3 region has the DNA TGTGCCAGCAGTGATATGAGGGGGCGCCGTCTCCTTTACGAGCAGTACTTC. The encoded protein is CASSDMRGRRLLYEQYF. The genes are TRBV6-1 and TRBJ2-7; 7 bases agree with TRBD1. Germline-derived CDR1 and CDR2 are MNHNS and SASEGT. The CDR3 covers 17 residues. The trim removed 3 bases at V and 4 bases at J, leaving 15 bases unmatched.

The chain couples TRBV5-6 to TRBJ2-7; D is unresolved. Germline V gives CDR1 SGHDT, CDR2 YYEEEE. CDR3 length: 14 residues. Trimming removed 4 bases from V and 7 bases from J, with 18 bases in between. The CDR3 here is CASSAGPLSAEQYF. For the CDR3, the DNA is TGTGCCAGCAGCGCTGGACCGCTAAGTGCGGAGCAGTACTTC. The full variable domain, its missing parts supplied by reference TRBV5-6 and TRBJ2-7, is DAGVTQSPTHLIKTRGQQVTLRCSPKSGHDTVSWYQQALGQGPQFIFQYYEEEERQRGNFPDRFSGHQFPNYSSELNVNALLLGDSALYLCASSAGPLSAEQYFGPGTRLTVT.

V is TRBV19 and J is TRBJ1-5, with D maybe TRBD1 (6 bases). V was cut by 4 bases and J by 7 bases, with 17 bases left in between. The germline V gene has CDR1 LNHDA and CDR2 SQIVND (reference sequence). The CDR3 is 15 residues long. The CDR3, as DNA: TGTGCCAGTAGTAATCAACAGGGTGGAGGGCAGCCCCAGCATTTT. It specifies CASSNQQGGGQPQHF. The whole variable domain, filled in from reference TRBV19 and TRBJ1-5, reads DGGITQSPKYLFRKEGQNVTLSCEQNLNHDAMYWYRQDPGQGLRLIYYSQIVNDFQKGDIAEGYSVSREKKESFPLTVTSAQKNPTAFYLCASSNQQGGGQPQHFGDGTRLSIL.

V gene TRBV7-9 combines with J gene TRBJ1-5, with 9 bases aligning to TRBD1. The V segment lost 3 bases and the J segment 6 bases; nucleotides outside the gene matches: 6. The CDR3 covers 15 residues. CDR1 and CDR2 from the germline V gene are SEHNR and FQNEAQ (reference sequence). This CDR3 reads CASSLTGGEGQPQHF. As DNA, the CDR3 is TGTGCCAGCAGCTTGACAGGGGGGGAGGGTCAGCCCCAGCATTTT. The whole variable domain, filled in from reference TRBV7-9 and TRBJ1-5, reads DTGVSQNPRHKITKRGQNVTFRCDPISEHNRLYWYRQTLGQGPEFLTYFQNEAQLEKSRLLSDRFSAERPKGSFSTLEIQRTEQGDSAMYLCASSLTGGEGQPQHFGDGTRLSIL.

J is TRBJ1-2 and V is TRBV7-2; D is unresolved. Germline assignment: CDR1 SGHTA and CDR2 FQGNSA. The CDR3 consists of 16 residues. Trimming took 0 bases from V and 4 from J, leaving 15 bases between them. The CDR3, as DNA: TGTGCCAGCAGCTTAGCGGGTTCGGGCTCTGGCTATGGCTACACCTTC. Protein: CASSLAGSGSGYGYTF.

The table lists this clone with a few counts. The CDR3 region is CASSPMSPSKRAFF. CDR3 nucleotide sequence: TGTGCCAGCTCACCAATGTCGCCCAGCAAAAGGGCTTTCTTT. This chain joins TRBV18 and TRBJ1-1; no clear D. The CDR3 runs to 14 residues. The germline CDR1 and CDR2 sequences are KGHSH and LQKENI. Between the trimmed V and J ends, which lost 2 bases and 11 bases, there was a span of 18 bases.

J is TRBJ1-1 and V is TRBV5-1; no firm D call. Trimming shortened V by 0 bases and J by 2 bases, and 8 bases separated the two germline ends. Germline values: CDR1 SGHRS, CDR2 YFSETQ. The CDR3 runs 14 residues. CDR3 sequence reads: CASSLEPGNTEAFF. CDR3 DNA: TGCGCCAGCAGCTTGGAACCGGGAAACACTGAAGCTTTCTTT.

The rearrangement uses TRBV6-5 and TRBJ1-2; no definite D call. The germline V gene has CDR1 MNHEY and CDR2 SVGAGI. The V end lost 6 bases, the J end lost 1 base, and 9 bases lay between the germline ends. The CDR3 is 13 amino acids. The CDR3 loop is CASRGGVNYGYTF. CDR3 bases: TGTGCCAGCAGGGGCGGGGTTAACTATGGCTACACCTTC.

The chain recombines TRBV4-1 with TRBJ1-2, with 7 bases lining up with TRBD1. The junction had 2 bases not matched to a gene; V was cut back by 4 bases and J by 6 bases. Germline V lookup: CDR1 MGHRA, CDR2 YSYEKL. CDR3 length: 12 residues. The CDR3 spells CASSRTGDGYTF. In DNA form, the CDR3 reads TGCGCCAGCAGCCGCACAGGGGATGGCTACACCTTC.

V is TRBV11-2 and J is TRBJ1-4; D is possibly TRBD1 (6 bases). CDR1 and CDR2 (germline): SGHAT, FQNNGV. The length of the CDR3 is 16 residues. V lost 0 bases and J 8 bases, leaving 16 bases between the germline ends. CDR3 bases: TGTGCCAGCAGCTTAGACTACAGGGTAATAGGGGAAAAACTGTTTTTT. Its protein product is CASSLDYRVIGEKLFF.

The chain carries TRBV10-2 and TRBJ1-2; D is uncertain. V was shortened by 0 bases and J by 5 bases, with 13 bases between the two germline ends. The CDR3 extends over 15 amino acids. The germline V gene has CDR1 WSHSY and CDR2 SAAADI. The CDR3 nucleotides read TGCGCCAGCAGTGAGTCCGGGCGGACCCCTTATGGCTACACCTTC. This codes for CASSESGRTPYGYTF.